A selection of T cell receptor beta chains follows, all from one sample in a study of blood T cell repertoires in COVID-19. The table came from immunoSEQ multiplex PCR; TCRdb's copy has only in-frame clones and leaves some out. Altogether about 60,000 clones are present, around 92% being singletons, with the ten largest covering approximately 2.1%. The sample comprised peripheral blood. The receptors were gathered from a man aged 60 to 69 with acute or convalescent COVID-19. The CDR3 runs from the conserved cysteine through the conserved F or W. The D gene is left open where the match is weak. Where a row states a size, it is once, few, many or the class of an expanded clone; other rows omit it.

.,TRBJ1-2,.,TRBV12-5,CASGSLARLSGYTF,TGTGCTAGTGGTAGCCTCGCTAGGCTGAGTGGCTACACCTTC
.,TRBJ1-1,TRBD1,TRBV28,CASSLGWTGDEAFF,TGTGCCAGCAGTTTAGGGTGGACAGGTGATGAAGCTTTCTTT
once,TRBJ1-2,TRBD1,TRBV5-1,CASSLDRGGIYGYTF,TGCGCCAGCAGCCTTGACAGGGGGGGAATCTATGGCTACACCTTC
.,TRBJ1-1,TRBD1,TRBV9,CASSGQGAGAFF,TGTGCCAGCAGCGGACAGGGGGCCGGGGCTTTCTTT
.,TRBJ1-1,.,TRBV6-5,CATARGHMTTEAFF,TGTGCCACGGCTCGGGGACACATGACGACTGAAGCTTTCTTT
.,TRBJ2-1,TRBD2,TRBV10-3,CAISLAENEQFF,TGTGCCATCAGCCTAGCGGAAAATGAGCAGTTCTTC
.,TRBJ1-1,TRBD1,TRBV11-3,CASSPRTGRTEAFF,TGTGCCAGCAGCCCTCGGACAGGGAGAACTGAAGCTTTCTTT
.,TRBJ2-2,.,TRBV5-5,CASSLLFRARQRNTGELFF,TGTGCCAGCAGCTTGCTGTTTCGCGCCAGGCAACGGAACACCGGGGAGCTGTTTTTT
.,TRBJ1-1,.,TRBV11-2,CASSRSRYEAFF,TGTGCCAGCAGCCGGTCCAGGTATGAAGCTTTCTTT
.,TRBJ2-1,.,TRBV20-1,CSSQPGNEQFF,TGCAGTTCACAGCCGGGAAATGAGCAGTTCTTC
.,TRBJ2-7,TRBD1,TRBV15,CATSRDRGTGPYEQYF,TGTGCCACCAGCAGAGATCGCGGGACAGGACCCTACGAGCAGTACTTC
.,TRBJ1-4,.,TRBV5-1,CASSSISTNEKLFF,TGCGCCAGCAGTTCCATTAGTACTAATGAAAAACTGTTTTTT
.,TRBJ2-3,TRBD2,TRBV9,CASSKPTLAGASTDTQYF,TGTGCCAGCAGCAAGCCCACTCTAGCGGGGGCTAGCACAGATACGCAGTATTTT
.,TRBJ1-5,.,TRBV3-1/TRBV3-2,CASSYDLGSNQPQHF,TGTGCCAGCAGCTATGACCTAGGTAGCAATCAGCCCCAGCATTTT
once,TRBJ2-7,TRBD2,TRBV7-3,CASSSGVGTSFEQYF,TGTGCCAGCAGCTCAGGTGTCGGGACTAGCTTCGAGCAGTACTTC
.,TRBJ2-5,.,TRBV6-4,CASSRAREETQYF,TGTGCCAGCAGTCGAGCCCGTGAAGAGACCCAGTACTTC
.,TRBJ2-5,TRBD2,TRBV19,CASSGTSGKETQYF,TGTGCCAGTAGTGGGACTAGCGGGAAAGAGACCCAGTACTTC
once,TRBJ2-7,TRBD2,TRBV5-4,CASSLREGLGEQYF,TGTGCCAGCAGCTTGAGGGAGGGCCTGGGGGAGCAGTACTTC
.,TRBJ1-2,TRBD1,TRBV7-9,CASSQDRGNYGYTF,TGTGCCAGCAGCCAGGACAGGGGGAACTATGGCTACACCTTC
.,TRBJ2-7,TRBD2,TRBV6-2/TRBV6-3,CASSQGLAGGPGEQYF,TGTGCCAGCAGTCAGGGACTAGCGGGAGGGCCTGGCGAGCAGTACTTC
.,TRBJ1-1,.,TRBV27,CASIKLRGATEAFF,TGTGCCAGCATCAAGCTTCGGGGGGCCACTGAAGCTTTCTTT
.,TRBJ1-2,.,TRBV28,CASSLPGQGRSYGYTF,TGTGCCAGCAGTTTACCGGGCCAGGGTAGAAGCTATGGCTACACCTTC
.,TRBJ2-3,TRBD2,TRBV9,CASSVGITSGSTDTQYF,TGTGCCAGCAGCGTAGGGATCACTAGCGGGAGCACAGATACGCAGTATTTT
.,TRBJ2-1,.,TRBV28,CASSLVVGDKQFF,TGTGCCAGCAGTTTGGTTGTAGGGGATAAGCAGTTCTTC
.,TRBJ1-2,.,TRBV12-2,CASRLGWAAPSYGYTF,TGTGCAAGTCGCTTGGGTTGGGCAGCTCCAAGCTATGGCTACACCTTC
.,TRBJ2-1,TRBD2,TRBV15,CATSRGVAGEVGWEQFF,TGTGCCACCAGCAGGGGGGTAGCGGGAGAGGTAGGTTGGGAGCAGTTCTTC
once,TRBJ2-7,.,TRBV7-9,CASSSPRTPGEQYF,TGTGCCAGCAGCTCCCCTAGGACCCCAGGGGAGCAGTACTTC
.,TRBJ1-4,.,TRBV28,CATRQDNEKLFF,TGTGCCACACGACAGGATAATGAAAAACTGTTTTTT
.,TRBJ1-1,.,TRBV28,CASGRQTEAFF,TGTGCCAGCGGCCGACAGACTGAAGCTTTCTTT
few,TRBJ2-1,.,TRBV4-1,CASSPGARGMNEQFF,TGCGCCAGCAGCCCTGGGGCCAGGGGAATGAATGAGCAGTTCTTC
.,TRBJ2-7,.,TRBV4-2,CASSQRQGFSYEQYF,TGTGCCAGCAGCCAAAGGCAGGGCTTCTCCTACGAGCAGTACTTC
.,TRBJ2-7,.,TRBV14,CASSRGDYEQYF,TGTGCCAGCAGCCGGGGAGACTACGAGCAGTACTTC
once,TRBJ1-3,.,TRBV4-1,CASSQADRSMGNTIYF,TGCGCCAGCAGCCAAGCCGACAGGTCTATGGGAAACACCATATATTTT
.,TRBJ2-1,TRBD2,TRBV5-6,CASIVGTSGRVEQFF,TGTGCCAGCATCGTGGGGACTAGCGGGAGGGTTGAGCAGTTCTTC
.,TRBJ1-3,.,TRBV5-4,CASSPAHGRGANTIYF,TGTGCCAGCAGCCCCGCTCATGGCAGGGGAGCAAACACCATATATTTT
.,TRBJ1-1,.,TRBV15,CATSRAGGTEAFF,TGTGCCACCAGCAGAGCGGGGGGCACTGAAGCTTTCTTT
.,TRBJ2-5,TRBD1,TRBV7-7,CASSSDRFQETQYF,TGTGCTAGCAGCTCGGACAGGTTCCAAGAGACCCAGTACTTC
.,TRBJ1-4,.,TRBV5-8,CASSLGEATNEKLFF,TGTGCCAGCAGCTTGGGAGAAGCAACTAATGAAAAACTGTTTTTT
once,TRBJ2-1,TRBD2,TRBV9,CASSSSGVSYNEQFF,TGTGCCAGCAGTTCTAGCGGGGTCTCCTACAATGAGCAGTTCTTC
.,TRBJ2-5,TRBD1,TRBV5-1,CASSPRGRGETQYF,TGCGCCAGCAGCCCCAGGGGGCGTGGAGAGACCCAGTACTTC
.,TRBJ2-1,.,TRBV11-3,CASSLAGSNEQFF,TGTGCCAGCAGCTTAGCTGGGAGCAATGAGCAGTTCTTC
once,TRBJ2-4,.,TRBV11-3,CASSLRGRTIQYF,TGTGCCAGCAGCTTAAGGGGTAGGACCATTCAGTACTTC
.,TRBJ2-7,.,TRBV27,CASSLTGSRSYEQYF,TGTGCCAGCAGTTTAACCGGTTCCCGCTCCTACGAGCAGTACTTC
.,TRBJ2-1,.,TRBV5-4,CASSSPGIRTVAFREQFF,TGTGCCAGCAGCTCACCAGGCATAAGGACAGTGGCTTTTCGGGAGCAGTTCTTC
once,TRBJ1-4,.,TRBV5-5,CASSTPGAEEKLFF,TGTGCCAGCAGCACTCCAGGGGCGGAGGAAAAACTGTTTTTT
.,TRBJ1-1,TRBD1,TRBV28,CASSRRGQLDSTEAFF,TGTGCCAGCAGTCGCCGGGGACAGCTCGATAGCACTGAAGCTTTCTTT
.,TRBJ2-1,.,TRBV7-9,CASSSSNGLANEQFF,TGTGCCAGCAGTTCGTCTAATGGGCTAGCGAATGAGCAGTTCTTC
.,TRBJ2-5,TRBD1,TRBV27,CASSSTGGGETQYF,TGTGCCAGCAGTTCTACAGGGGGCGGCGAGACCCAGTACTTC
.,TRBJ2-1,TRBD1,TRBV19,CASSIDATGGAGNEQFF,TGTGCCAGTAGTATAGATGCCACAGGGGGCGCGGGGAATGAGCAGTTCTTC
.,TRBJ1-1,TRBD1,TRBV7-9,CASSRGWDRVRNTEAFF,TGTGCCAGCAGCCGGGGGTGGGACAGGGTTAGGAACACTGAAGCTTTCTTT
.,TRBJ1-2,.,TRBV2,CASSETANYGYTF,TGTGCCAGCAGTGAAACAGCTAACTATGGCTACACCTTC
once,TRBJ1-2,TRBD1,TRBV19,CASSLPLLGGGDYGYTF,TGTGCCAGTAGTCTACCGCTACTCGGAGGGGGCGACTATGGCTACACCTTC
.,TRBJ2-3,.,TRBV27,CASRGGRQDTQYF,TGTGCCAGCAGGGGGGGGCGGCAGGATACGCAGTATTTT
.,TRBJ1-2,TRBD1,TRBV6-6,CASSYLGDRAYGYTF,TGTGCCAGCAGTTACTTAGGAGACAGGGCCTATGGCTACACCTTC
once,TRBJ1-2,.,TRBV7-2,CASSKGGPNNYGYTF,TGTGCCAGCAGCAAAGGGGGACCCAATAACTATGGCTACACCTTC